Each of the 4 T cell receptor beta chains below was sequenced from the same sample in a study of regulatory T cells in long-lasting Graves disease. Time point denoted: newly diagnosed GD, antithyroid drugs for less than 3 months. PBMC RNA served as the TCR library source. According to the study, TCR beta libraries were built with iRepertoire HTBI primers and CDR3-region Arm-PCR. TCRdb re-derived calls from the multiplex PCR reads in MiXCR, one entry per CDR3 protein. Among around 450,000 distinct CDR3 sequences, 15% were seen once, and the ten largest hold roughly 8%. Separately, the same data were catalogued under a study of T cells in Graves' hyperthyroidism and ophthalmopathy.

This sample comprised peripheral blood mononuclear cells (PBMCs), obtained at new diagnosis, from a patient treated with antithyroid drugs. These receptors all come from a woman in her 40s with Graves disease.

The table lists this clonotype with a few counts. The CDR3 region is CSARQEGQPQHF. The CDR3 DNA follows: TGCAGTGCTAGACAGGAGGGTCAGCCCCAGCATTTT. V and J are TRBV20-1 and TRBJ1-5; no reliable D call. Germline V lookup: CDR1 DFQATT, CDR2 SNEGSKA (reference sequence). V gave up 2 bases and J gave up 6 bases, with 8 bases separating them. The CDR3 loop spans 12 amino acids.

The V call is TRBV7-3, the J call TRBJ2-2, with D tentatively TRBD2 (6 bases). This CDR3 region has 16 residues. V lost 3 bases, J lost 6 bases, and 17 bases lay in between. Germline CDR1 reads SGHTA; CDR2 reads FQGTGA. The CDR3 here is CASSLDPRLDPGELFF. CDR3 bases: TGTGCCAGCAGCTTGGATCCCCGACTAGACCCCGGGGAGCTGTTTTTT.

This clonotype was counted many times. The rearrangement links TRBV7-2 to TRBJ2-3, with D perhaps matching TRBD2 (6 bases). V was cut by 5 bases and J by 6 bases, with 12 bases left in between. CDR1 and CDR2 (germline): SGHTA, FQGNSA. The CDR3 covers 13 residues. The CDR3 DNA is TGTGCCAGCAGCACGCCGGGAGCCGATACGCAGTATTTT. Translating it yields CASSTPGADTQYF.

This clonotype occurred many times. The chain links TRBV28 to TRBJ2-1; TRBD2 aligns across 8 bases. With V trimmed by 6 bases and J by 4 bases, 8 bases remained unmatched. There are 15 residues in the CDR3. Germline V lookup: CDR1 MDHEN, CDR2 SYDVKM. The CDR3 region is CASSSLAGQYNEQFF. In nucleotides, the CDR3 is TGTGCCAGCAGCTCATTAGCGGGGCAATACAATGAGCAGTTCTTC.